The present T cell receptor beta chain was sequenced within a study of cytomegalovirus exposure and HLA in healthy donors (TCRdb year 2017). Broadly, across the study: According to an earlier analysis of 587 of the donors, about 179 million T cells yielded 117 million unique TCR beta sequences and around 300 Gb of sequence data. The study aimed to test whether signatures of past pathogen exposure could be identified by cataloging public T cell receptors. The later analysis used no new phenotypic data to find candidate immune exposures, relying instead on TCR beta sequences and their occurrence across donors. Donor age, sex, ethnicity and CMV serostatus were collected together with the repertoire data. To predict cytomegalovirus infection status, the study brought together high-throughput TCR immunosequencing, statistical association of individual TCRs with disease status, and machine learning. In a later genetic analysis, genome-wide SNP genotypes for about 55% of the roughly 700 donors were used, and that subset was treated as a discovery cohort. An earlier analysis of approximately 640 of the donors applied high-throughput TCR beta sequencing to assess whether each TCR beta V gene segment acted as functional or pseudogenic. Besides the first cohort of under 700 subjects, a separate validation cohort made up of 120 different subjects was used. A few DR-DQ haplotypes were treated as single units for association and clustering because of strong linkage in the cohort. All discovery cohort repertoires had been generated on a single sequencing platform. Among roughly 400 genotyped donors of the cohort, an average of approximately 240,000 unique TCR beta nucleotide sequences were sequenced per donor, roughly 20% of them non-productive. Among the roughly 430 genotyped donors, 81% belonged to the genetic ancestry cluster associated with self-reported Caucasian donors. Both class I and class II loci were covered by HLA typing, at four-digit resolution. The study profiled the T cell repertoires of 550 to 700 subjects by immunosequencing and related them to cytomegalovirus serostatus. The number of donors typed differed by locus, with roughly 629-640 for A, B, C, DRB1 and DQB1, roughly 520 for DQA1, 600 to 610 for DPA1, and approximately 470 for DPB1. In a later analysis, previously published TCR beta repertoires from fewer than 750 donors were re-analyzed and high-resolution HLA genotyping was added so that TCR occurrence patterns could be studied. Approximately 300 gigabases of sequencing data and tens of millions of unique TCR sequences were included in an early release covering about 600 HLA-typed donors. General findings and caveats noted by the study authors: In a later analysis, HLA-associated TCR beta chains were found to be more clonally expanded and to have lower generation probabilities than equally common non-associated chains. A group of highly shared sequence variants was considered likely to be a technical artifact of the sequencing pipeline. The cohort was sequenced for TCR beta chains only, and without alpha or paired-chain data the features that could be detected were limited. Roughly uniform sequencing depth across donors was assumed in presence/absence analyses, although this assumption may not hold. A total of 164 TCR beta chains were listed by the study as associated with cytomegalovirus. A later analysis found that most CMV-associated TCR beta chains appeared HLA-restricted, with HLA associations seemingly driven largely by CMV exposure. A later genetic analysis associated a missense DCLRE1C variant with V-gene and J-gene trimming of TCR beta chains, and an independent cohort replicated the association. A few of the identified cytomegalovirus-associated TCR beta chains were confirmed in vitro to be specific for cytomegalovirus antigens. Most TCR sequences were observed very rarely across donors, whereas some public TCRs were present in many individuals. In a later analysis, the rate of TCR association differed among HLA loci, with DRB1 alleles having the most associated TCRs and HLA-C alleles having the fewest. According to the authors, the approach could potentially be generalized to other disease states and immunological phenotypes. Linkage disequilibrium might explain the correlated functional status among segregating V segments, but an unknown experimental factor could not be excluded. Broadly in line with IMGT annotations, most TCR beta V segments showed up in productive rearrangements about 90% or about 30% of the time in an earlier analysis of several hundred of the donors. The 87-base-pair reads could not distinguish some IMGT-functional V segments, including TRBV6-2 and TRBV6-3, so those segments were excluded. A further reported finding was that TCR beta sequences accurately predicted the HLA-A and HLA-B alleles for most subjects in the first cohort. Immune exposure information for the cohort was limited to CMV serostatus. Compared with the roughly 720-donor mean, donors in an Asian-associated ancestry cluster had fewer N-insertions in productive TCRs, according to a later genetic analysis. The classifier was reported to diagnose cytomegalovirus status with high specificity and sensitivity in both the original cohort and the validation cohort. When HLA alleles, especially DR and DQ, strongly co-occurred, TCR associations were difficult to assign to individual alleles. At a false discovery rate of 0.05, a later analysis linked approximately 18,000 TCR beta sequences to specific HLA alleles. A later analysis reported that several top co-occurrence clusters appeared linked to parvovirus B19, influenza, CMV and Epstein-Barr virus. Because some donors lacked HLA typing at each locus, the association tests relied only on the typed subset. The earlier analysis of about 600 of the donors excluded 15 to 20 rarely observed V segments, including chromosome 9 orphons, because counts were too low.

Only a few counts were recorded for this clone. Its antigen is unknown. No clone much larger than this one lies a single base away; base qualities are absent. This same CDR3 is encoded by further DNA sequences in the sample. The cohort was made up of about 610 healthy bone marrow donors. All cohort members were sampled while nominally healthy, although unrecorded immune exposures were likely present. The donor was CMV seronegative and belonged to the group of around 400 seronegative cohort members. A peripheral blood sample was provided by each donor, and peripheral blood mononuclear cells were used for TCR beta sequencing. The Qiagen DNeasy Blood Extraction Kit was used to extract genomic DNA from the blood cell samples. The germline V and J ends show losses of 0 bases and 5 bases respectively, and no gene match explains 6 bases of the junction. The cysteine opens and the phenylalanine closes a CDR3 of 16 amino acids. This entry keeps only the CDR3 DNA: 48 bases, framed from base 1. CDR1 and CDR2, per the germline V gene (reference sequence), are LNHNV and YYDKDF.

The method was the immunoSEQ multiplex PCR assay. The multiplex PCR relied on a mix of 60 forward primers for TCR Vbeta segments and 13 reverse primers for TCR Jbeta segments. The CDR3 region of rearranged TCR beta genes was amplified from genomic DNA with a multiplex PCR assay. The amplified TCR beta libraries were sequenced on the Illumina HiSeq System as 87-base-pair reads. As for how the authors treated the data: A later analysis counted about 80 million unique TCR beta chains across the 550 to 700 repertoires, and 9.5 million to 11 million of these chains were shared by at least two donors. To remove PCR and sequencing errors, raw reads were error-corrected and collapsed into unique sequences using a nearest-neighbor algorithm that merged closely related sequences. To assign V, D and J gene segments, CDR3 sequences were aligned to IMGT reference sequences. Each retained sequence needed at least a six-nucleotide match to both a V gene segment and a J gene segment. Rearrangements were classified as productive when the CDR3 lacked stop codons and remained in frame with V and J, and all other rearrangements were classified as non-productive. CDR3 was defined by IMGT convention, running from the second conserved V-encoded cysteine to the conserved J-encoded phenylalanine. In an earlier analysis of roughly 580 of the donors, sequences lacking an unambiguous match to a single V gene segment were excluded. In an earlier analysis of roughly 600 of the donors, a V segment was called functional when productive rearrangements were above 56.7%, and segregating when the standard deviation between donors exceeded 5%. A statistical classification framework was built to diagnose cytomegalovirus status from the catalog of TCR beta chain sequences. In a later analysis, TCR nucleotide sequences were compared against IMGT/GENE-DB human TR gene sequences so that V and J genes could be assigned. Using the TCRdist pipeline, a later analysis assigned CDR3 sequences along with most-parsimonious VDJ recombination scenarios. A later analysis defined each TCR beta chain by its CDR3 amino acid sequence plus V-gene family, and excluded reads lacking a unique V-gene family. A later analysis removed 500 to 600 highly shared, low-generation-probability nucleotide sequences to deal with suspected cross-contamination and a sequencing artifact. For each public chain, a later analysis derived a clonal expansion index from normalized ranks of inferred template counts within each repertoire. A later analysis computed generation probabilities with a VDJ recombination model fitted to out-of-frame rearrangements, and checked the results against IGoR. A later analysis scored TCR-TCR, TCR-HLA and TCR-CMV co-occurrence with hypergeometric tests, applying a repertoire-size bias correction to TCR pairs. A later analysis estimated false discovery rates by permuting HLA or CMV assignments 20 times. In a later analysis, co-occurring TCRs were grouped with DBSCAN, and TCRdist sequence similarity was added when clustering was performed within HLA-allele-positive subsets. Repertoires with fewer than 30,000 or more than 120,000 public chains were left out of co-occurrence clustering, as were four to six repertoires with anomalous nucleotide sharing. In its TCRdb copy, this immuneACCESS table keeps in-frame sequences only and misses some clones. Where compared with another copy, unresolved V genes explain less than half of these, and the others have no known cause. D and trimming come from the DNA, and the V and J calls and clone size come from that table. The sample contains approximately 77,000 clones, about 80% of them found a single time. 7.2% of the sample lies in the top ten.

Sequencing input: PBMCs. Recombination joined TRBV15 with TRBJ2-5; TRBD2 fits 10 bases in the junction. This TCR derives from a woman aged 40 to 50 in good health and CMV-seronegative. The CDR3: CATSRDLAGVGETQYF. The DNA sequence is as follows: TGTGCCACCAGCAGAGATCTAGCGGGAGTGGGGGAGACCCAGTACTTC.